This T cell receptor (beta chain) was retrieved from a study of blood T cell repertoires in COVID-19. Across the study: COVID-19 samples collected from the United States, Italy and Spain covered acute and convalescent phases. PBMCs, B-cell-depleted T cells, or T cells were the source of the cDNA or gDNA that made up the material.

CDR1 SGHRS and CDR2 YFSETQ come from the germline V gene. The CDR3 contains 13 residues. Between the trimmed V and J ends, which lost 0 bases and 7 bases, there was a span of 8 bases. Clones were read by immunoSEQ multiplex PCR, and TCRdb kept only the in-frame ones, dropping some. Of about 300,000 clones in the sample, about 85% were seen once. The sequence derives from a woman aged 25 to 39 who had recovered from COVID-19. The chain joins TRBV5-1 to TRBJ2-1, with D unresolved. Sequencing used PBMCs or T cells enriched from blood (not recorded which). The CDR3 spells CASSLAPVNEQFF. CDR3 coding DNA: TGCGCCAGCAGCTTGGCCCCAGTGAATGAGCAGTTCTTC.